This is a list of T cell receptor beta chains from one sample in a study of low-dose radiotherapy and immunotherapy resistance in tumors. TCRdb redid the calling of the reads with MiXCR, one entry per CDR3 protein. Of around 65,000 distinct CDR3 sequences in the sample, 26% are singletons; the top ten hold 6.5% to 8%. The sample was PBMCs, taken before treatment. The receptors shown here come from a male donor with rectosigmoid adenocarcinoma. Both conserved end residues are part of each CDR3. The order of the fields is J gene, V gene, clone size, D gene, CDR3 DNA, CDR3 protein. The D gene is left open where the match is weak. Where a row states a size, it is once, few, many or the class of an expanded clone; other rows omit it.

TRBJ2-3 TRBV28 many TRBD2 TGTGCCAGCAGTTTGGCCAGCGGGGGCTTCCGCACAGATACGCAGTATTTT CASSLASGGFRTDTQYF
TRBJ2-1 TRBV18 once - TGTGCCAGCTCACGGTCCCAGGGAAGCTCCTACAATGAGCAGTTCTTC CASSRSQGSSYNEQFF
TRBJ1-6 TRBV7-2 many - TGTGCCAGCAGCCCCGGACAGTCTTCTTCACCCCTCCACTTT CASSPGQSSSPLHF
TRBJ2-3 TRBV27 - - TGTGCCAGCAGCATAACCATCCCGGGGCGCGGGACAGATACGCAGTATTTT CASSITIPGRGTDTQYF
TRBJ2-3 TRBV20-1 many - TGCAGTGCCAACTCACGGGAGCGGATCACAGATACGCAGTATTTT CSANSRERITDTQYF
TRBJ1-2 TRBV20-1 many - TGCAGTGCTGAGAAGGACAACTATGGCTACACCTTC CSAEKDNYGYTF
TRBJ2-7 TRBV6-8 - TRBD2 TGTGCCAGCAGTTGCCCGCCCGGGACTAGCGGGGGGAGTATCCCCTCCAATGAGCAGCACTTC CASSCPPGTSGGSIPSNEQHF
TRBJ1-2 TRBV7-8 - - TGTGCCAGCAGCCCTTTCGGGGGCGACTATGGCTACACCTTC CASSPFGGDYGYTF
TRBJ2-2 TRBV24-1 many TRBD1 TGTGCCACCAGTCCCCGGACAGGGGGCCTATACACCGGGGAGCTGTTTTTT CATSPRTGGLYTGELFF
TRBJ1-1 TRBV11-2 many TRBD1 TGTGCCAGCAGCTCAAGGGACAGGGGGGCGAGGAACACTGAAGCTTTCTTT CASSSRDRGARNTEAFF
TRBJ2-7 TRBV28 many TRBD2 TGTGCCAGCAGTTTCGGACTAGCGGGAGGGCCGGGGAACGAGCAGTACTTC CASSFGLAGGPGNEQYF
TRBJ2-1 TRBV19 - TRBD1 TGTGCCAGTCGGAGGACAGGGGCCTACAATGAGCAGTTCTTC CASRRTGAYNEQFF